This T cell receptor beta chain was sequenced in a study of blood T cells in healthy people across ages. Turning to the study itself: In model experiments, template switching was able to capture about one barcoded beta molecule for every two T cells that were present.

The CDR3 length is 12 residues. V was clipped by 5 bases and J by 4 bases, with 8 bases between them. Germline CDR1 reads MDHEN; CDR2 reads SYDVKM. A sample-barcoded 5' primer and a J-beta primer mix were used in a second PCR of about 6 to 12 cycles. From each sample, at least 3 million paired-end reads containing CDR3 were obtained. TCRdb reprocessed the 5' RACE reads via MiXCR and lists one record per CDR3 protein. The table has hundreds of thousands of distinct CDR3 sequences, roughly 48% seen once. The origin of this receptor is an elderly man in good health. The chain has TRBV28 and TRBJ2-5; D ambiguous. Sample: blood. The CDR3 DNA reads TGTGCCAGCAGTCCCCGCCTAGAGACCCAGTACTTC. It specifies CASSPRLETQYF.